The 5 T cell receptor beta chains below come from one sample, sequenced in a study of vaccination and CD4 T cells after COVID-19. Their recognized antigens are unknown. Sample treatment: approximately 10-day PBMC culture with coronavirus spike peptide pools or control peptides (ViraFEST assay). An Oncomine TCR Beta short-read assay was used to sequence the DNA from cultured CD4+ T cells. TCRdb reprocessed the PCR reads via MiXCR and lists one record per CDR3 protein. The sample lists 7,500 to 8,500 distinct CDR3 sequences, 60% to 80% occurring once. The source material was cultured CD4+ T cells from blood, sampled after SARS-CoV-2 vaccination. The source is a human donor with COVID-19.

A single count supports this clonotype. The rearrangement joins TRBV2 to TRBJ1-2, with D maybe TRBD1 (6 bases). Germline V CDR1 and CDR2: SNHLY, FYNNEI. The CDR3 sequence is 15 residues long. With 6 bases removed from V and 0 bases from J, the gap between germline ends came to 14 bases. The CDR3: CASRRNREANYGYTF. The CDR3 DNA sequence: TGTGCCAGCAGGCGAAACAGGGAGGCTAACTATGGCTACACCTTC.

This clonotype has just a few counts. This sequence joins TRBV20-1 and TRBJ1-5, with D unclear. The CDR3 covers 13 residues. Germline CDR1 DFQATT, CDR2 SNEGSKA (reference sequence). The germline V and J ends were trimmed by 6 bases and 3 bases, with 12 bases remaining between them. The CDR3 here is CSAPAAPNQPQHF. In nucleotides, the CDR3 is TGCAGTGCCCCCGCCGCCCCCAATCAGCCCCAGCATTTT.

The V and J genes are TRBV7-2 and TRBJ1-5; D is uncertain. With 1 base removed from V and 1 base from J, the gap between germline ends came to 5 bases. The CDR3 extends over 14 amino acids. Germline V gene data show CDR1 as SGHTA and CDR2 as FQGNSA. CDR3 amino acids: CASSLGRSNQPQHF. The CDR3 DNA follows: TGTGCCAGCAGCTTAGGAAGAAGCAATCAGCCCCAGCATTTT.

The rearrangement links TRBV6-1 to TRBJ1-6; D gene uncertain. This CDR3 spans 13 amino acids. Deletions cut 5 bases from V and 5 bases from J, with 7 bases between. The V gene's germline CDR1 is MNHNS and CDR2 SASEGT. CDR3 DNA: TGTGCCAGCAGTCTTCGGGATAATTCACCCCTCCACTTT. Its translation is CASSLRDNSPLHF.

A remark on this clonotype: An end of the junction does not agree with germline; a read error may underlie this. The chain recombines TRBV7-2 with TRBJ1-2; 9 bases fit TRBD1. CDR3 length: 19 amino acids. CDR1 and CDR2 (germline): SGHTA, FQGNSA. CDR3 sequence reads: CASSLAFGQGRYLDYGYTF. The CDR3, as DNA: TGTGCCAGCAGCCTAGCATTTGGACAGGGGAGGTATCTAGACTATGGCTACACCTTC.